The T cell receptor (beta chain) under discussion was sequenced for a study of blood T cell repertoires in COVID-19. About the study: Whether acute or convalescent, the COVID-19 samples came from the United States, Italy and Spain.

Produced via immunoSEQ multiplex PCR; TCRdb's table is partial and in-frame only. The sample consists of 90,000 to 120,000 clones, roughly 70% of them appearing once. Sequencing was performed on peripheral blood. The clonotype originates from a woman in her 40s with acute or convalescent COVID-19.

For the CDR3, the DNA is TGTGCCAGCAGTGACTCCGACAGGGTTAGAAATGAGCAGTTCTTC. Translating it yields CASSDSDRVRNEQFF. The chain is built from TRBV6-4 and TRBJ2-1; 7 bases line up with TRBD1. Trimming took 0 bases from V and 7 from J; bases not matched to a gene: 6. Germline CDR1 is MRHNA and CDR2 is SNTAGT. The CDR3 is 15 residues long.